Shown below are 24 T cell receptor beta chains from a single sample sequenced in a study of spatial heterogeneity in lung cancer. General study points: Counts of expanded alpha and beta TCRs within tumors tracked the tumor nonsynonymous mutation count.

TCRdb used MiXCR to reprocess the 5' RACE reads, holding one entry per CDR3 protein. There are over 25,000 distinct CDR3 sequences in the sample; more than 5.5% occur only once, and more than 20% lies in the top ten. No cognate antigen is known for these TCRs. Time point: sample taken at primary tumor resection. This specimen consisted of lung tumor tissue, obtained at surgery. The receptors were gathered from a male donor with early-stage non-small cell lung cancer.

This clonotype occurred many times. The rearrangement links TRBV6-2 or TRBV6-3 to TRBJ2-5, with TRBD2 as a possible D gene (5 bases). Trimming took 7 bases from V and 4 from J, leaving 22 bases between them. There are 16 residues in the CDR3. CDR1 is MNHEY and CDR2 is SVGEGT in the germline V gene. The CDR3 loop is CASTHEGPPRVETQYF. The CDR3 nucleotides are TGTGCCAGCACTCACGAAGGCCCGCCGCGGGTAGAGACCCAGTACTTC.

This clonotype was counted a few times. The chain carries TRBV6-1 and TRBJ1-1, with D uncertain. From germline, CDR1 is MNHNS and CDR2 SASEGT. Trimming took off 4 bases at V and 1 base at J, with 10 bases between the two ends. This CDR3 spans 14 amino acids. CDR3 DNA: TGTGCCAGCAGTGTCCGCACGCAGAACACTGAAGCTTTCTTT. Translation: CASSVRTQNTEAFF.

The rearrangement links TRBV6-1 to TRBJ1-5; D possibly corresponds to TRBD1 (5 bases). The germline V gene has CDR1 MNHNS and CDR2 SASEGT. This CDR3 is built from 13 residues. The V and J ends lost 8 bases and 3 bases respectively, with 11 bases between them. CDR3 protein: CASAWGFNQPQHF. The DNA of the CDR3 is TGTGCCAGCGCCTGGGGGTTCAATCAGCCCCAGCATTTT.

This clonotype was seen many times. The chain links TRBV9 to TRBJ1-1, with D unresolved. The CDR3 is 15 residues long. Germline-derived CDR1 and CDR2 are SGDLS and YYNGEE. V lost 0 bases to trimming and J lost 5 bases, with 14 bases between them. The CDR3 DNA follows: TGTGCCAGCAGCGTAGGAGTTGATAGGAGGACTGAAGCTTTCTTT. Protein sequence: CASSVGVDRRTEAFF.

Ten or more counts support this clonotype. The chain employs TRBV6-2 or TRBV6-3 and TRBJ2-5; no clear D. V was trimmed by 7 bases and J by 4 bases, leaving 16 bases between them. There are 14 residues in the CDR3. CDR1 is MNHEY, CDR2 SVGEGT, per germline. In DNA, the CDR3 is TGTGCCAGCAAGGTTTGGGCCCTGGGAGAGACCCAGTACTTC. It yields the protein CASKVWALGETQYF.

The sample holds many counts of this clonotype. The chain uses TRBV12-3 or TRBV12-4 and TRBJ1-1; D not certain. CDR3 size: 13 residues. V lost 2 bases and J 8 bases, leaving 12 bases between the germline ends. The CDR3 here is CASSLYAAGEAFF. The CDR3 nucleotides are TGTGCCAGCAGTTTATACGCGGCAGGAGAAGCTTTCTTT.

There are many counts of this clonotype. The V call is TRBV4-1, the J call TRBJ2-2, with 8 nucleotides matching TRBD1. Unmatched junction bases numbered 14, after V lost 10 bases and J lost 7 bases. Germline CDR1 is MGHRA and CDR2 is YSYEKL. The CDR3 covers 15 residues. The CDR3 reads CATTPTQGADGELFF. In DNA form, the CDR3 reads TGCGCCACCACCCCAACCCAGGGGGCTGACGGGGAGCTGTTTTTT.

This clonotype was counted many times. The rearrangement uses TRBV10-2 and TRBJ2-6, with D possibly TRBD1 on 5 matching bases. V was clipped by 0 bases and J by 1 base, with 22 bases between them. CDR1 WSHSY and CDR2 SAAADI come from the germline V gene. CDR3 size: 21 residues. For the CDR3, the DNA is TGCGCCAGCAGTGAGTCGGGAACAGGCCCTGTTTCGGTTTCTGGGGCCAACGTCCTGACTTTC. As protein: CASSESGTGPVSVSGANVLTF.

The chain recombines TRBV13 with TRBJ2-1; D gene uncertain. The length of the CDR3 is 12 residues. The V end lost 1 base, the J end lost 9 bases, and 7 bases lay between the germline ends. The germline V gene has CDR1 PRHDT and CDR2 FYEKMQ (reference sequence). The CDR3 region is CASSLVGIEQFF. DNA for the CDR3: TGTGCCAGCAGCTTAGTGGGGATTGAGCAGTTCTTC.

This clonotype was detected many times. The rearrangement links TRBV10-2 to TRBJ2-5; D perhaps matches TRBD1 (6 bases). The germline V gene encodes CDR1 WSHSY and CDR2 SAAADI. The CDR3 is 13 residues long. Trimming removed 3 bases from V and 6 bases from J, with 11 bases in between. DNA for the CDR3: TGCGCCAGCAGTGAAGGGGGTTGGAAGACCCAGTACTTC. Translating gives CASSEGGWKTQYF.

The chain employs TRBV28 and TRBJ2-7; the D gene is possibly TRBD1 (7 bases). Per the germline V gene, CDR1 is MDHEN and CDR2 is SYDVKM. The CDR3 length is 16 residues. The V end lost 5 bases, the J end lost 0 bases, and 17 bases lay between the germline ends. CDR3 nucleotide sequence: TGTGCCAGCAGTCTTACGGGGGACAGCCACTCCTACGAGCAGTACTTC. This encodes CASSLTGDSHSYEQYF. Based on the CDR3 plus reference TRBV28 and TRBJ2-7, the full variable domain is DVKVTQSSRYLVKRTGEKVFLECVQDMDHENMFWYRQDPGLGLRLIYFSYDVKMKEKGDIPEGYSVSREKKERFSLILESASTNQTSMYLCASSLTGDSHSYEQYFGPGTRLTVT.

This clonotype was seen at least ten times. The chain links TRBV6-2 or TRBV6-3 to TRBJ2-7; 7 bases are a match to TRBD1. This CDR3 spans 14 amino acids. In germline, CDR1 is MNHEY, CDR2 SVGEGT. Trimming took 4 bases from V and 5 from J; bases not matched to a gene: 8. The CDR3 spells CASSFTGTANEQYF. As DNA, the CDR3 is TGTGCCAGCAGTTTTACCGGGACAGCAAACGAGCAGTACTTC.

V and J are TRBV5-8 and TRBJ2-1, with 12 bases matching TRBD2. The CDR3 runs to 16 residues. Germline trimming cut 0 bases from V and 6 bases from J; bases unmatched to any gene: 4. Germline-derived CDR1 and CDR2 are SGHTS and YDEGEE. The CDR3 loop is CASSLGLAGVFNEQFF. In nucleotides, the CDR3 is TGTGCCAGCAGCTTGGGACTAGCGGGGGTGTTCAATGAGCAGTTCTTC. Based on the CDR3 plus reference TRBV5-8 and TRBJ2-1, the full variable domain is EAGVTQSPTHLIKTRGQQATLRCSPISGHTSVYWYQQALGLGLQFLLWYDEGEERNRGNFPPRFSGRQFPNYSSELNVNALELEDSALYLCASSLGLAGVFNEQFFGPGTRLTVL.

In its sample, this clonotype was seen many times. The rearrangement uses TRBV5-1 and TRBJ2-3; D uncertain. Trimming took 6 bases from V and 2 from J, leaving 7 bases between them. This CDR3 comprises 12 residues. CDR1 is SGHRS and CDR2 is YFSETQ in the germline V gene. The CDR3 loop is CASMDLTDTQYF. The CDR3 DNA follows: TGCGCCAGCATGGACCTCACAGATACGCAGTATTTT.

This clonotype was seen at least ten times. The V and J genes are TRBV6-5 and TRBJ1-6; no clear D. Germline CDR1 reads MNHEY; CDR2 reads SVGAGI. There are 13 residues in the CDR3. The V and J ends lost 2 bases and 10 bases respectively, with 9 bases between them. The CDR3: CASSYMGNSPLHF. CDR3 DNA sequence: TGTGCCAGCAGTTACATGGGGAACTCACCCCTCCACTTT.

The V call is TRBV15, the J call TRBJ2-5, with a weak D call TRBD1 (5 bases). CDR3 length: 14 residues. CDR1 is LNHNV and CDR2 is YYDKDF in the germline V gene (reference sequence). V lost 6 bases and J lost 0, with 11 bases in between. The CDR3 is CATSLGPNQETQYF. In DNA form, the CDR3 reads TGTGCCACCAGTTTGGGGCCCAACCAAGAGACCCAGTACTTC. Using reference TRBV15 and TRBJ2-5 for the parts outside the CDR3, the full variable domain is DAMVIQNPRYQVTQFGKPVTLSCSQTLNHNVMYWYQQKSSQAPKLLFHYYDKDFNNEADTPDNFQSRRPNTSFCFLDIRSPGLGDTAMYLCATSLGPNQETQYFGPGTRLLVL.

Only a few counts were recorded for this clonotype. The genes are TRBV5-1 and TRBJ1-6; D is uncertain. CDR3 length: 16 amino acids. CDR1 SGHRS and CDR2 YFSETQ come from the germline V gene. V lost 3 bases and J 9 bases, leaving 19 bases between the germline ends. CDR3 loop: CASSSTPKGLGSPLHF. In DNA, the CDR3 is TGCGCCAGCAGCTCGACCCCGAAAGGGTTGGGTTCACCCCTCCACTTT.

This clonotype was counted many times. This chain uses TRBV3-1 with TRBJ2-5; D is uncertain. V dropped 1 base and J dropped 2 bases, with 11 bases sitting between them. Germline V gene data show CDR1 as LGHDT and CDR2 as YNNKEL (reference sequence). The CDR3 has 15 residues. The CDR3: CASSQGWRAQETQYF. The CDR3 bases are TGTGCCAGCAGCCAAGGATGGCGCGCTCAAGAGACCCAGTACTTC.

This clonotype was observed at least ten times. This rearrangement joins TRBV5-1 to TRBJ2-7, with 8 bases lining up with TRBD1. The V segment lost 4 bases and the J segment 3 bases; nucleotides outside the gene matches: 3. Germline CDR1 is SGHRS and CDR2 is YFSETQ. The CDR3 runs to 13 residues. The CDR3 DNA reads TGCGCCAGCAGCAGGGACAGGATCTACGAGCAGTACTTC. This gives the protein CASSRDRIYEQYF. The entire variable domain, with the rest obtained from reference TRBV5-1 and TRBJ2-7, is as follows: KAGVTQTPRYLIKTRGQQVTLSCSPISGHRSVSWYQQTPGQGLQFLFEYFSETQRNKGNFPGRFSGRQFSNSRSEMNVSTLELGDSALYLCASSRDRIYEQYFGPGTRLTVT.

The chain employs TRBV10-3 and TRBJ1-6; D is unresolved. Germline V gene sequence: CDR1 ENHRY, CDR2 SYGVKD. Deletions cut 8 bases from V and 10 bases from J, with 15 bases between. This CDR3 contains 13 residues. This chain's CDR3 is CAIGGMPPSPLHF. CDR3 bases: TGTGCCATCGGAGGCATGCCTCCCTCACCCCTCCACTTT.

This clonotype was seen ten or more times. The genes are TRBV6-5 and TRBJ2-3; D possibly corresponds to TRBD2 (7 bases). V was cut by 8 bases and J by 1 base, with 13 bases left in between. The CDR3 is 14 amino acids. Germline V gene lookup returns CDR1 MNHEY and CDR2 SVGAGI. The CDR3 sequence is CASGGAVGTDTQYF. In nucleotides, the CDR3 is TGTGCCAGCGGGGGGGCTGTTGGCACAGATACGCAGTATTTT.

As for this clonotype: Here the CDR3 omits its conserved ending phenylalanine or tryptophan, so a read error is the likely source. The chain combines TRBV7-8 with TRBJ2-3; D tentatively fits TRBD1 or TRBD2 (6 bases each). Per germline, CDR1 SGHVS and CDR2 FQNEAQ. Trimming cost V 1 base and J 3 bases, with 11 bases left between them. The CDR3 consists of 15 residues. The CDR3 bases are TGTGCCAGCAGCTTAGGGGGGGCCAGAACAGATACGCAGTATTCT. Its protein is CASSLGGARTDTQYS.

Ten or more counts support this clonotype. The J gene is TRBJ2-7, the V gene TRBV28, with D possibly TRBD2 on 5 matching bases. The length of the CDR3 is 12 residues. Germline V gives CDR1 MDHEN, CDR2 SYDVKM. Trimming removed 7 bases at V and 5 bases at J, with 12 bases between. The CDR3 region has the DNA TGTGCCAGCACCCACACGAGGGACGAGCAGTACTTC. Encoded protein: CASTHTRDEQYF. Full variable domain (outside the CDR3, taken from reference TRBV28 and TRBJ2-7): DVKVTQSSRYLVKRTGEKVFLECVQDMDHENMFWYRQDPGLGLRLIYFSYDVKMKEKGDIPEGYSVSREKKERFSLILESASTNQTSMYLCASTHTRDEQYFGPGTRLTVT.

This clonotype was detected many times. The rearrangement links TRBV5-1 to TRBJ2-5; D is ambiguous. The ends were cut back, 0 bases at V and 5 bases at J, with 17 bases in the middle. The CDR3 is made up of 16 amino acids. Germline-derived CDR1 and CDR2 are SGHRS and YFSETQ. The CDR3, as DNA: TGCGCCAGCAGCTTGGATGGTGAGCTGATAATTGAGACCCAGTACTTC. This sequence encodes CASSLDGELIIETQYF.